A selection of T cell receptor beta chains follows, all from one sample in a study of T cells in Graves' hyperthyroidism and ophthalmopathy. TCRdb recomputed calls from the multiplex PCR reads with MiXCR, one row per CDR3 protein. The sample has more than 600,000 distinct CDR3 sequences, approximately 16% seen once; the top ten hold around 7.7%. Sequenced: blood. The source is a man between 18 and 29 years old with Graves' hyperthyroidism. Both conserved end residues are part of each CDR3. The D gene is left open where the match is weak. Expanded clones are given a class, and other clones once, few, many or no size at all.

v_gene	j_gene	d_gene	len	abundance	CDR3aa	CDR3nt
TRBV5-1	TRBJ2-6	NA	16	NA	CASSSHQVSGANVLTF	TGCGCCAGCAGCTCCCATCAGGTCTCTGGGGCCAACGTCCTGACTTTC
TRBV7-9	TRBJ2-7	TRBD1	15	NA	CASSLAGTGTLEQYF	TGTGCCAGCAGCTTAGCTGGGACAGGGACCCTGGAGCAGTACTTC
TRBV12-3/TRBV12-4	TRBJ2-7	NA	14	many	CASSPGGDTYEQYF	TGTGCCAGCAGCCCTGGCGGAGATACCTACGAGCAGTACTTC
TRBV11-1	TRBJ2-7	NA	15	many	CASSSRKGRTYEQYF	TGTGCCAGCAGCTCCCGTAAGGGACGGACCTACGAGCAGTACTTC
TRBV29-1	TRBJ2-1	NA	13	NA	CSASRVTTNEQFF	TGCAGCGCGTCCCGGGTCACTACCAATGAGCAGTTCTTC
TRBV12-3/TRBV12-4	TRBJ2-4	TRBD1	18	many	CASSSGTGGSGAKNIQYF	TGTGCCAGCAGTTCCGGGACAGGGGGCAGTGGGGCCAAAAACATTCAGTACTTC
TRBV15	TRBJ2-1	TRBD2	12	NA	CATSSAGVEQFF	TGTGCCACCAGCAGCGCGGGGGTCGAGCAGTTCTTC
TRBV30	TRBJ2-7	TRBD1	14	NA	CAWSEDRGRYEQYF	TGTGCCTGGAGCGAGGACAGGGGTAGGTACGAGCAGTACTTC
TRBV6-2/TRBV6-3	TRBJ2-5	NA	15	once	CASSYFDREGETQYF	TGTGCCAGCAGTTACTTCGACAGGGAGGGAGAGACCCAGTACTTC
TRBV30	TRBJ2-2	NA	11	few	CACGTTGELFF	TGTGCCTGTGGGACAACCGGGGAGCTGTTTTTT
TRBV5-1	TRBJ2-2	NA	15	NA	CASSTRQIPTGELFF	TGCGCCAGCAGCACCAGACAGATACCCACCGGGGAGCTGTTTTTT
TRBV12-3/TRBV12-4	TRBJ1-6	NA	16	few	CASSLALVGYNSPLHF	TGTGCCAGCAGTTTAGCGCTGGTCGGGTATAATTCACCCCTCCACTTT
TRBV7-2	TRBJ2-1	TRBD1	13	NA	CASSQGTGRPPVF	TGTGCCAGCAGCCAAGGGACAGGCCGTCCCCCCGTCTTC
TRBV5-1	TRBJ1-3	NA	15	NA	CASSLGGLSGNTIYF	TGCGCCAGCAGCTTGGGGGGACTCTCTGGAAACACCATATATTTT
TRBV7-3	TRBJ2-3	NA	14	many	CASSHNGGTDTQYF	TGTGCCAGCAGCCATAATGGGGGCACAGATACGCAGTATTTT
TRBV6-2/TRBV6-3	TRBJ2-7	NA	13	NA	CASTRMGVNEQYF	TGTGCCAGCACCCGGATGGGTGTGAACGAGCAGTACTTC
TRBV29-1	TRBJ2-1	NA	14	NA	CSVASDSSYNEQFF	TGCAGCGTTGCCTCAGACTCCTCCTACAATGAGCAGTTCTTC
TRBV5-1	TRBJ2-4	TRBD2	24	NA	CASSLTDDAGAVTSGRAEANIQYF	TGCGCCAGCAGCTTGACGGATGACGCCGGCGCCGTGACTAGCGGGAGGGCCGAGGCAAACATTCAGTACTTC
TRBV27	TRBJ2-3	NA	12	NA	CASSSSTDAQYF	TGTGCCAGCAGTTCAAGCACAGATGCGCAGTATTTT
TRBV12-3/TRBV12-4	TRBJ2-3	NA	18	many	CASSLAPLGRGYTDTQYF	TGTGCCAGCAGTTTAGCGCCTCTGGGGAGGGGGTACACAGATACGCAGTATTTT
TRBV28	TRBJ2-2	NA	15	NA	CAGSSSPTGSGELFF	TGTGCCGGCAGTTCCAGTCCGACAGGCTCCGGGGAGCTGTTTTTT
TRBV20-1	TRBJ2-5	NA	15	NA	CSATPLPSTGETQYF	TGCAGTGCTACCCCTCTCCCCTCCACAGGGGAGACCCAGTACTTC
TRBV6-1	TRBJ2-7	TRBD1	15	many	CASSEAGTGGYEQYF	TGTGCCAGCAGTGAAGCTGGGACAGGGGGCTACGAGCAGTACTTC
TRBV6-1	TRBJ2-7	NA	15	NA	CASNPGRGLDHEQYF	TGTGCCAGCAACCCAGGTCGGGGGCTAGACCACGAGCAGTACTTC
TRBV6-5	TRBJ2-3	NA	13	NA	CASSYGLADTQYF	TGTGCCAGCAGTTACGGTCTAGCAGATACGCAGTATTTT